The text below deals with one TCR beta chain. Its specificity is not known. This specimen comes from a study of radiation and T cells in renal cell carcinoma. Noted time point: baseline pretreatment blood. The treatment here: 15 Gy SBRT to primary tumor, nephrectomy 4 weeks later. After SBRT, blood was collected at 2 and 4 weeks, plus baseline. Clear cell pathology was present in this patient's renal cell carcinoma. Study observations and caveats: Pretreatment tumor biopsies were lacking, so baseline clonotypes are unknown.

Produced via immunoSEQ multiplex PCR; TCRdb's table is partial and in-frame only. The table lists roughly 120,000 clones, about four fifths of them singletons. J lost 4 bases, V lost 1 base, and 6 bases had no gene match. This CDR3 region has 15 residues. In germline, CDR1 is MGHRA, CDR2 YSYEKL. This sequence joins TRBV4-1 and TRBJ1-2; 7 bases are shared with TRBD1. The sequencing here drew on blood, taken from a patient whose treatment included radiotherapy and nephrectomy. The TCR comes from a woman aged 55 to 70 with renal cell carcinoma. CDR3 residues: CASSQGYRGLYGYTF. CDR3 sequence (DNA): TGCGCCAGCAGCCAAGGGTACAGGGGACTCTATGGCTACACCTTC.